This TCR beta chain was captured by sequencing in a study of cytomegalovirus exposure and HLA in healthy donors. Regarding the study as a whole: Among the CMV-associated chains, a few were confirmed in vitro as specific for CMV antigens.

CDR1 is WSHSY, CDR2 SAAADI, per germline. The CDR3 spans 14 residues. V was clipped by 3 bases and J by 4 bases, with 13 bases between them. Turning to this clone: Its antigen is still unknown.

Here immunoSEQ multiplex PCR was the method, and the copy in TCRdb shows in-frame clones only, minus some. The data hold 200,000 or so clones, with around 90% observed a single time. This chain links TRBV10-2 with TRBJ2-7, with D perhaps matching TRBD2 (6 bases). The sample comprised PBMCs. The clonotype was recovered from a woman younger than 35 in good health and CMV-seronegative. CDR3 in DNA: TGCGCCAGCAGTGACTGGGGGGTTTCGTACGAGCAGTACTTC. Translated, it gives CASSDWGVSYEQYF.